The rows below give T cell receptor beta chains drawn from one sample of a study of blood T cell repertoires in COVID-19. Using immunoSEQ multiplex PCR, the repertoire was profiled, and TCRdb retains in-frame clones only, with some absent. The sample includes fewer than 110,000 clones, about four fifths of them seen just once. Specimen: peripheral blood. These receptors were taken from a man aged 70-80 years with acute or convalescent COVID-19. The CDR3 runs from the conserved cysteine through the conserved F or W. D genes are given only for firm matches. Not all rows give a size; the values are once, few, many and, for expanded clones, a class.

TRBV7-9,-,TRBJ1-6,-,CASSQTENSPLHF,TGTGCCAGCAGCCAAACTGAGAATTCACCCCTCCACTTT
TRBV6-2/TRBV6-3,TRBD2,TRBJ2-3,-,CASSFGGGTDTQYF,TGTGCCAGCAGTTTCGGGGGGGGTACAGATACGCAGTATTTT
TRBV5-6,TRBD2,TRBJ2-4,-,CASSLAGGGANIQYF,TGTGCCAGCAGCTTGGCCGGCGGGGGGGCGAACATTCAGTACTTC
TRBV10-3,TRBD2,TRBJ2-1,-,CAISRGVYPYNEQFF,TGTGCCATCTCGCGGGGGGTATACCCCTACAATGAGCAGTTCTTC
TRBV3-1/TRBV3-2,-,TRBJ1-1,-,CASSPHRGGGTEAFF,TGTGCCAGCAGCCCCCACCGAGGGGGGGGCACTGAAGCTTTCTTT
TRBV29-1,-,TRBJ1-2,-,CSVLDRNYGYTF,TGCAGCGTTCTGGACAGAAACTATGGCTACACCTTC
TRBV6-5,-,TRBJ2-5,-,CASSPYGMRETQYF,TGTGCCAGCAGCCCGTATGGCATGAGGGAGACCCAGTACTTC
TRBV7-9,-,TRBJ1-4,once,CASSLTGGLGNEKLFF,TGTGCCAGCAGCTTAACTGGGGGCCTGGGAAATGAAAAACTGTTTTTT
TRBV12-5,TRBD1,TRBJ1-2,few,CASGLGSGQGAFGYGYTF,TGTGCTAGTGGGCTTGGGTCGGGACAGGGGGCTTTCGGCTATGGCTACACCTTC
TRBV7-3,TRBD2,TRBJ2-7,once,CASSSGNSGTMQYF,TGTGCCAGCAGCTCCGGAAATTCCGGGACTATGCAGTACTTC
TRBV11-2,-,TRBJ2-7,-,CASSTGSEYSYEQYF,TGTGCCAGCAGTACCGGCAGCGAGTACTCCTACGAGCAGTACTTC
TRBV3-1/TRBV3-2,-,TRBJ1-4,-,CASSPRGGHGEKLFF,TGTGCCAGCAGCCCCCGGGGGGGACACGGTGAAAAACTGTTTTTT
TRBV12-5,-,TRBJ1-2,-,CASGLEQGSYGYTF,TGTGCTAGTGGTTTGGAACAGGGCTCCTATGGCTACACCTTC
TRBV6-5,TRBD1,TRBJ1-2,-,CASSYPTGTGNYGYTF,TGTGCCAGCAGTTATCCCACCGGGACAGGAAATTATGGCTACACCTTC
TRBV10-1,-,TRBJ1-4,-,CASSGGPGEKLFF,TGCGCCAGCAGTGGAGGGCCCGGTGAAAAACTGTTTTTT